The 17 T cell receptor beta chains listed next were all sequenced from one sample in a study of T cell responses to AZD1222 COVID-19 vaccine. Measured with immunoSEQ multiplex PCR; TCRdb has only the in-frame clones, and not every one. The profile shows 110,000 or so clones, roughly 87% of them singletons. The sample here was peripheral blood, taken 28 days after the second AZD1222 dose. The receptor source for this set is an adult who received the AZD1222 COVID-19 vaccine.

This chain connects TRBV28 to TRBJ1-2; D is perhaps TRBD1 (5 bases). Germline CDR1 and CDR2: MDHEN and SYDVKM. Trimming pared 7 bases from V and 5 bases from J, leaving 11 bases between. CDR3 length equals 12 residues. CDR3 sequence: CASTPWGYGYTF. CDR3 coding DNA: TGTGCCAGCACCCCATGGGGGTATGGCTACACCTTC.

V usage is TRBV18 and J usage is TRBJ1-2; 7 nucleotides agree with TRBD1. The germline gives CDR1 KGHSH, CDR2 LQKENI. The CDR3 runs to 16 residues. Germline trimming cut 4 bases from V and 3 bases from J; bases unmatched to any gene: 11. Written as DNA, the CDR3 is TGTGCCAGCTCACGACAGGGACAGCCTCTCTACTATGGCTACACCTTC. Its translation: CASSRQGQPLYYGYTF.

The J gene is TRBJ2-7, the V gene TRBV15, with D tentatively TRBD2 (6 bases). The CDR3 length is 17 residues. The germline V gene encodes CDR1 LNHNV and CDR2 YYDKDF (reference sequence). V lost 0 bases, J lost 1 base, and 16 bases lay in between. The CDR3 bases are TGTGCCACCAGCAGAGATCTGGGCGGGATCCTATCCTACGAGCAGTACTTC. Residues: CATSRDLGGILSYEQYF.

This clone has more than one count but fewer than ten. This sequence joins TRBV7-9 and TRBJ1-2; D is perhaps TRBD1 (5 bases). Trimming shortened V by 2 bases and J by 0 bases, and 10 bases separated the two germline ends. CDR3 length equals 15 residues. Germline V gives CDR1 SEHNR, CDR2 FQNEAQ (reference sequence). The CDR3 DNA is TGTGCCAGCAGCTTATCGGGGCCAGCTAACTATGGCTACACCTTC. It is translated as CASSLSGPANYGYTF.

The CDR3 spells CASSVEAGIRNTIYF. The CDR3 bases are TGTGCCAGCAGCGTAGAAGCAGGGATCCGAAACACCATATATTTT. The V and J genes are TRBV9 and TRBJ1-3; D might be TRBD1 (5 bases). This CDR3 comprises 15 residues. CDR1 is SGDLS, CDR2 YYNGEE, per germline. The V end was cut by 0 bases, the J end by 5 bases, with 12 bases between.

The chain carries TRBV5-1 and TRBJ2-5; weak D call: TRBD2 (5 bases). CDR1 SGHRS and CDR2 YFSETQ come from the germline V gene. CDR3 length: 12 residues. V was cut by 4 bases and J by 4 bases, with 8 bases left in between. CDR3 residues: CASSRGRETQYF. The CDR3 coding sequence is TGCGCCAGCAGCCGAGGGAGAGAGACCCAGTACTTC.

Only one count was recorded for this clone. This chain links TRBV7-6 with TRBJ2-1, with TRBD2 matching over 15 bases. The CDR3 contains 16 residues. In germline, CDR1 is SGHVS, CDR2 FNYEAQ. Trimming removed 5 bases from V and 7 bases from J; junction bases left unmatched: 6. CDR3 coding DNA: TGTGCCAGCAGCCACGGACTAGCGGGAGGGGATAATGAGCAGTTCTTC. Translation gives CASSHGLAGGDNEQFF.

The CDR3 loop reads CASSRGEGMKNQPQHF. In DNA form, the CDR3 reads TGTGCCAGCAGCCGAGGCGAGGGGATGAAGAATCAGCCCCAGCATTTT. The chain has TRBV9 and TRBJ1-5, with a tentative D call TRBD1 (5 bases). This CDR3 spans 16 amino acids. Germline V lookup: CDR1 SGDLS, CDR2 YYNGEE. Deletions cut 4 bases from V and 4 bases from J, with 18 bases between. Supplemented by reference TRBV9 and TRBJ1-5, the full variable domain reads DSGVTQTPKHLITATGQRVTLRCSPRSGDLSVYWYQQSLDQGLQFLIQYYNGEERAKGNILERFSAQQFPDLHSELNLSSLELGDSALYFCASSRGEGMKNQPQHFGDGTRLSIL.

CDR3 bases: TGTGCCAGCGCCGTCGGGGGCTACGAGCAGTACTTC. Protein product: CASAVGGYEQYF. The chain recombines TRBV18 with TRBJ2-7, with TRBD2 as a possible D gene (6 bases). Trimming removed 8 bases from V and 3 bases from J, with 11 bases in between. This CDR3 is built from 12 residues. In germline, CDR1 is KGHSH, CDR2 LQKENI. The variable domain in full, completed from reference TRBV18 and TRBJ2-7, reads NAGVMQNPRHLVRRRGQEARLRCSPMKGHSHVYWYRQLPEEGLKFMVYLQKENIIDESGMPKERFSAEFPKEGPSILRIQQVVRGDSAAYFCASAVGGYEQYFGPGTRLTVT.

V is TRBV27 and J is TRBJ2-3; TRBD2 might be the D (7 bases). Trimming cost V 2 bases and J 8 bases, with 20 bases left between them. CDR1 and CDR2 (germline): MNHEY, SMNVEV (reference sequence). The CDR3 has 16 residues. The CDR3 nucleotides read TGTGCCAGCAGTTTAGGCTGGGGGGGGGCTGGGGGTACGCAGTATTTT. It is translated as CASSLGWGGAGGTQYF.

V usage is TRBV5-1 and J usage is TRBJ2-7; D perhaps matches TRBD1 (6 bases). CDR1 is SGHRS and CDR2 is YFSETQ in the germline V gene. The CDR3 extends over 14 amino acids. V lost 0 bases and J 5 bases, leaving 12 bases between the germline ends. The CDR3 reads CASSLGQEIDEQYF. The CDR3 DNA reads TGCGCCAGCAGCTTGGGACAGGAGATAGACGAGCAGTACTTC.

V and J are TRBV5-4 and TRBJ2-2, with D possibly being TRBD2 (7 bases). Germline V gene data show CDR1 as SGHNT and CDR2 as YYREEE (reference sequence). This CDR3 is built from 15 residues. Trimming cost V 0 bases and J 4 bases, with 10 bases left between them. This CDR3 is CASSLVAGATGELFF. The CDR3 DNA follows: TGTGCCAGCAGCTTGGTGGCGGGGGCCACCGGGGAGCTGTTTTTT.

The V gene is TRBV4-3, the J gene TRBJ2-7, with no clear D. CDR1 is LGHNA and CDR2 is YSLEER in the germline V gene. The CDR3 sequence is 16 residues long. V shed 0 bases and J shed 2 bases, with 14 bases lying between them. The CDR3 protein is CASSQDSTSAAYEQYF. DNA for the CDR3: TGCGCCAGCAGCCAAGATTCTACGTCGGCTGCCTACGAGCAGTACTTC.

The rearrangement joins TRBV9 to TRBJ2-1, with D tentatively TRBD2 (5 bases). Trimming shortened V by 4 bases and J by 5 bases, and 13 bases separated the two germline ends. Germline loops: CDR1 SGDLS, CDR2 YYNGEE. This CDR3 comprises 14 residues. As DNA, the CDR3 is TGTGCCAGCAGCTCCAGGACTTCAGACAATGAGCAGTTCTTC. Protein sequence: CASSSRTSDNEQFF.

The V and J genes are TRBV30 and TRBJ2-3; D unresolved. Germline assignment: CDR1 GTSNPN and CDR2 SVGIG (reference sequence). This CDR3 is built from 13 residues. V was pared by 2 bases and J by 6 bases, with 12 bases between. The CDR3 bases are TGTGCCTGGAGTAGTTGGGGTGAGGATACGCAGTATTTT. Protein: CAWSSWGEDTQYF.

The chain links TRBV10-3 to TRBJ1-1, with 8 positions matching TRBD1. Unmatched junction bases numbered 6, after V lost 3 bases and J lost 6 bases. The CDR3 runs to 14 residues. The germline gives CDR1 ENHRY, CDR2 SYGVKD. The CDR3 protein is CAISDWTGMAEAFF. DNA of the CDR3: TGTGCCATCAGTGATTGGACAGGGATGGCTGAAGCTTTCTTT.

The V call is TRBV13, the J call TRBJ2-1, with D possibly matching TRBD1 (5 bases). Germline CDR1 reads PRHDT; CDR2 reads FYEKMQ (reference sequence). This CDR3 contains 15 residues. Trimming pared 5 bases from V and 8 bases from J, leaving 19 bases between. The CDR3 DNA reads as TGTGCCAGCAGCCAACCTAACAAAGGACACGATGAGCAGTTCTTC. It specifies CASSQPNKGHDEQFF. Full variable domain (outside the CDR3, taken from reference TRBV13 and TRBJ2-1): AAGVIQSPRHLIKEKRETATLKCYPIPRHDTVYWYQQGPGQDPQFLISFYEKMQSDKGSIPDRFSAQQFSDYHSELNMSSLELGDSALYFCASSQPNKGHDEQFFGPGTRLTVL.